The following is a T cell receptor (beta chain) sequence with its context. Its cognate antigen is unknown. The data are from a study of Ad26.COV2.S vaccination and SARS-CoV-2 variants. Study-level information: Intramuscular Ad26.COV2.S doses were given once or twice, 56 days apart.

Findings of the study overall: After vaccination, substantial breadth of spike-specific CD8+ and CD4+ responses was reported.

The V end lost 5 bases, the J end lost 0 bases, and 15 bases lay between the germline ends. The CDR3 sequence is 16 residues long. The germline gives CDR1 SGHTA, CDR2 FQGNSA. The treatment is: around 19 received Ad26.COV2.S at low or high dose, single or two shots; a few received placebo; per-sample allocation not given. Sampling was done on day 63 after the first vaccine or placebo injection. An adult aged 18-55 years in Boston served as the donor. Measured with immunoSEQ multiplex PCR; TCRdb has only the in-frame clones, and not every one. Among over 400,000 clones, roughly 90% were seen once, and the ten largest hold about 1.7%.

The input for sequencing was peripheral blood, taken in a trial of Ad26.COV2.S vaccine versus placebo. The clonotype originates from a person between 18 and 65 years old who received the Ad26.COV2.S COVID-19 vaccine or a placebo. The chain joins TRBV7-2 to TRBJ2-3; D ambiguous. The CDR3 bases are TGTGCCAGCAGCCCCCCCGGACGGGCTAGCACAGATACGCAGTATTTT. Translation gives CASSPPGRASTDTQYF. The complete variable domain, with remaining parts taken from reference TRBV7-2 and TRBJ2-3, reads GAGVSQSPSNKVTEKGKDVELRCDPISGHTALYWYRQSLGQGLEFLIYFQGNSAPDKSGLPSDRFSAERTGGSVSTLTIQRTQQEDSAVYLCASSPPGRASTDTQYFGPGTRLTVL.